The 16 T cell receptor beta chains given below trace back to one sample, sequenced in a study of shared clonotypes between healthy human individuals. Assay used: immunoSEQ multiplex PCR; TCRdb lists only in-frame clones, some missing. The repertoire includes nearly 2 million clones, roughly 95% of them detected once, and approximately 1% sits in the top ten. Positively selected for CCR7, the CD45RO-negative cells used as naive CD8 cells excluded terminally differentiated effector memory CD45RA+ cells. Sequenced material: naive CD8+ T cells sorted from blood. The receptor set was obtained from a man younger than 35 in good health.

This rearrangement joins TRBV7-6 to TRBJ2-2; perhaps TRBD2 as D (5 bases). The germline gives CDR1 SGHVS, CDR2 FNYEAQ. V was clipped by 4 bases and J by 5 bases, with 17 bases between them. The CDR3 covers 16 residues. CDR3 protein: CASSSPPGSSTGELFF. The CDR3 coding sequence is TGTGCCAGCAGCTCTCCCCCGGGATCAAGTACCGGGGAGCTGTTTTTT.

A single count supports this clone. This CDR3 is also generated by other DNA sequences in the sample. The J gene is TRBJ2-7, the V gene TRBV27; tentatively, D is TRBD1 (6 bases). The germline V gene has CDR1 MNHEY and CDR2 SMNVEV (reference sequence). V lost 3 bases to trimming and J lost 3 bases, with 12 bases between them. The CDR3 has 14 residues. The CDR3: CASSFRGPSYEQYF. The CDR3 DNA follows: TGTGCCAGCAGTTTCAGGGGCCCCAGCTACGAGCAGTACTTC.

To note about this clone: Other nucleotide sequences in the sample specify the same CDR3. The chain carries TRBV6-5 and TRBJ2-7, with 11 nucleotides matching TRBD1. Germline V gene data show CDR1 as MNHEY and CDR2 as SVGAGI. The CDR3 contains 14 residues. Trimming cost V 6 bases and J 4 bases; bases outside gene matches: 5. As DNA, the CDR3 is TGTGCCAGCAGAGCCGGGACAGGGGGTTACGAGCAGTACTTC. Translation: CASRAGTGGYEQYF.

This chain links TRBV9 with TRBJ2-1; D remains ambiguous. Trimming left V 5 bases short and J 1 base short, with 10 bases between. The CDR3 has 14 residues. Germline V gives CDR1 SGDLS, CDR2 YYNGEE. DNA of the CDR3: TGTGCCAGCAGGAAGGGCGCGTCCTACAATGAGCAGTTCTTC. The encoded protein is CASRKGASYNEQFF. The variable domain in full, completed from reference TRBV9 and TRBJ2-1, reads DSGVTQTPKHLITATGQRVTLRCSPRSGDLSVYWYQQSLDQGLQFLIQYYNGEERAKGNILERFSAQQFPDLHSELNLSSLELGDSALYFCASRKGASYNEQFFGPGTRLTVL.

The rearrangement uses TRBV18 and TRBJ2-7, with 11 positions matching TRBD1. The CDR3 has 15 residues. V dropped 4 bases and J dropped 5; count of bases not matched to a gene: 7. Germline CDR1 reads KGHSH; CDR2 reads LQKENI. The CDR3 protein is CASSRQDRGHNEQYF. The CDR3 DNA follows: TGTGCCAGCTCACGTCAGGACAGGGGGCATAACGAGCAGTACTTC. Full variable domain (missing parts from reference TRBV18 and TRBJ2-7): NAGVMQNPRHLVRRRGQEARLRCSPMKGHSHVYWYRQLPEEGLKFMVYLQKENIIDESGMPKERFSAEFPKEGPSILRIQQVVRGDSAAYFCASSRQDRGHNEQYFGPGTRLTVT.

DNA for the CDR3: TGTGCCAGCAGCCAGACAACCCGGTCCTACGAGCAGTACTTC. This encodes CASSQTTRSYEQYF. This chain links TRBV14 with TRBJ2-7; D is unresolved. Germline loops: CDR1 SGHDN, CDR2 FVKESK. The length of the CDR3 is 14 residues. V was clipped by 3 bases and J by 1 base, with 10 bases between them. The whole variable domain, filled in from reference TRBV14 and TRBJ2-7, reads EAGVTQFPSHSVIEKGQTVTLRCDPISGHDNLYWYRRVMGKEIKFLLHFVKESKQDESGMPNNRFLAERTGGTYSTLKVQPAELEDSGVYFCASSQTTRSYEQYFGPGTRLTVT.

V gene TRBV4-3 combines with J gene TRBJ2-1, with 14 bases lining up with TRBD2. The CDR3 consists of 16 residues. J was trimmed by 10 bases and V by 3 bases; bases with no gene match: 8. Germline V gene sequence: CDR1 LGHNA, CDR2 YSLEER. DNA of the CDR3: TGCGCCAGCAGCCAGGAACCGGGACTAGCGGGAGTCGAGCAGTTCTTC. Its protein is CASSQEPGLAGVEQFF.

The V gene is TRBV4-1, the J gene TRBJ2-7; 9 positions agree with TRBD1. CDR1 and CDR2 (germline): MGHRA, YSYEKL. The junction had 12 bases not matched to a gene; V was cut back by 4 bases and J by 5 bases. The CDR3 loop spans 16 amino acids. CDR3: CASSPTPGQGSNEQYF. The CDR3 coding sequence is TGCGCCAGCAGCCCTACTCCGGGACAGGGCAGTAACGAGCAGTACTTC.

This chain uses TRBV4-3 with TRBJ2-1; TRBD2 aligns across 10 bases. In germline, CDR1 is LGHNA, CDR2 YSLEER. The CDR3 is 15 amino acids. Trimming cost V 2 bases and J 7 bases; bases outside gene matches: 5. The CDR3 reads CASSQIFSGRNEQFF. DNA for the CDR3: TGCGCCAGCAGCCAAATTTTTAGCGGGAGGAATGAGCAGTTCTTC.

The CDR3 loop is CASSRGGTGVYEQYF. Written as DNA, the CDR3 is TGCGCCAGCAGCCGAGGCGGGACAGGGGTCTACGAGCAGTACTTC. V usage is TRBV4-1 and J usage is TRBJ2-7; 10 nucleotides agree with TRBD1. The CDR3 runs to 15 residues. V was pared by 4 bases and J by 3 bases, with 6 bases of the junction left unmatched. Germline V gene sequence: CDR1 MGHRA, CDR2 YSYEKL.

This clone has only one observation. The J gene is TRBJ2-5, the V gene TRBV4-2; TRBD1 or TRBD2 may be the D gene (6 bases each). V shed 0 bases and J shed 3 bases, with 11 bases lying between them. The CDR3 has 15 residues. CDR1 is LGHNA, CDR2 YNFKEQ, per germline. The CDR3 here is CASSQENREEETQYF. DNA for the CDR3: TGTGCCAGCAGCCAAGAAAACAGGGAGGAAGAGACCCAGTACTTC.

This chain links TRBV5-6 with TRBJ1-3, with a weak D call TRBD1 (5 bases). The CDR3 contains 14 residues. Per germline, CDR1 SGHDT and CDR2 YYEEEE. Trimming cost V 3 bases and J 4 bases, with 11 bases left between them. The DNA of the CDR3 is TGTGCCAGCAGCTGGGACCGAGGCGGAAACACCATATATTTT. Translation gives CASSWDRGGNTIYF.

The V gene is TRBV2, the J gene TRBJ2-7; D might be TRBD2 (5 bases). V was cut by 2 bases and J by 0 bases, with 11 bases left in between. CDR1 is SNHLY, CDR2 FYNNEI, per germline. The CDR3 is made up of 15 amino acids. DNA of the CDR3: TGTGCCAGCAGTGAATCGGTAGGGAGCTCCTACGAGCAGTACTTC. This translates into CASSESVGSSYEQYF.

The V call is TRBV6-6, the J call TRBJ2-3; a weak D match, TRBD2 (7 bases). The CDR3 is made up of 16 amino acids. V lost 6 bases and J lost 4, with 20 bases in between. Germline lookup yields CDR1 MNHNY and CDR2 SVGAGI (reference sequence). The chain's CDR3 is CASRTAGAGLSDTQYF. The CDR3 DNA sequence: TGTGCCAGCAGGACCGCGGGGGCCGGGTTGTCAGATACGCAGTATTTT.

The rearrangement links TRBV11-3 to TRBJ1-1; D perhaps matches TRBD1 (6 bases). The germline CDR1 and CDR2 sequences are SGHNT and YENEEA. The CDR3 consists of 17 residues. V lost 0 bases and J 1 base, leaving 15 bases between the germline ends. The CDR3 loop is CASSLESPTQGNTEAFF. The CDR3 DNA follows: TGTGCCAGCAGCTTAGAATCGCCCACACAGGGGAACACTGAAGCTTTCTTT.

For the CDR3, the DNA is TGTGCCAGCAGCCCAGGGACAGGAAATTCACCCCTCCACTTT. This codes for CASSPGTGNSPLHF. The chain uses TRBV9 and TRBJ1-6; 8 bases agree with TRBD1. The CDR3 totals 14 residues. Unmatched junction bases numbered 4, after V lost 4 bases and J lost 7 bases. CDR1 is SGDLS, CDR2 YYNGEE, per germline.